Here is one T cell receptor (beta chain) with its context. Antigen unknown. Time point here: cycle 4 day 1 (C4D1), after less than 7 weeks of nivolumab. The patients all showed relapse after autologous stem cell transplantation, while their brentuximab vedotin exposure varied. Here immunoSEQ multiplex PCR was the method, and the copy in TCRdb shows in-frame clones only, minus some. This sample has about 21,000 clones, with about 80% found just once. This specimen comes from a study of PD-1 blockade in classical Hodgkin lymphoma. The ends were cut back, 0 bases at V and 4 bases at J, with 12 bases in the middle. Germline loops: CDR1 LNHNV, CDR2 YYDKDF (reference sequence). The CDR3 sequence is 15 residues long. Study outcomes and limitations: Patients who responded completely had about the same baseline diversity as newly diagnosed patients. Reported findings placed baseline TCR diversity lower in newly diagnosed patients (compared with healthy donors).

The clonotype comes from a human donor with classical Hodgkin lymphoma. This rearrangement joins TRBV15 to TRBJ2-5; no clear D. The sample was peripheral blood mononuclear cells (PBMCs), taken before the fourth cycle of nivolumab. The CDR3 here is CATSRDRGSAETQYF. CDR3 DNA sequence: TGTGCCACCAGCAGAGATCGTGGTAGTGCAGAGACCCAGTACTTC.